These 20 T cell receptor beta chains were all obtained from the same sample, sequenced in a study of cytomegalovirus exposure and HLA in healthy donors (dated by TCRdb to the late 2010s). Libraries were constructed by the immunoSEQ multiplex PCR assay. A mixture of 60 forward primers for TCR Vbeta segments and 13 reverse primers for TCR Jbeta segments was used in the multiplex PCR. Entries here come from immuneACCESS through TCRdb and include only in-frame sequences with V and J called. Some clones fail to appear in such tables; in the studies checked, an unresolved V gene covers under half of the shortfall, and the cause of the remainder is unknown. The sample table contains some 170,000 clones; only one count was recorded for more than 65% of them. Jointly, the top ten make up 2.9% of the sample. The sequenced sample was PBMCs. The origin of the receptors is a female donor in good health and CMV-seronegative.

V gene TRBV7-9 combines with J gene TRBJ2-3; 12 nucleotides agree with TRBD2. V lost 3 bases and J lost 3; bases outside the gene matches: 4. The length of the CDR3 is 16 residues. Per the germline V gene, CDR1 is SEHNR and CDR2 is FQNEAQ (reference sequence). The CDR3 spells CASSLAGTSGTDTQYF. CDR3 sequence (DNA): TGTGCCAGCAGCTTGGCCGGGACTAGCGGGACAGATACGCAGTATTTT.

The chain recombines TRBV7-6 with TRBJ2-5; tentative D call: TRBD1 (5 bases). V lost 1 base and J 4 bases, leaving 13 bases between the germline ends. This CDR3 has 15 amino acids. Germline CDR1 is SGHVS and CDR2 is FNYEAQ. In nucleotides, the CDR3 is TGTGCCAGCAGCTTAGACCGACAGTCCCGAGAGACCCAGTACTTC. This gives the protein CASSLDRQSRETQYF.

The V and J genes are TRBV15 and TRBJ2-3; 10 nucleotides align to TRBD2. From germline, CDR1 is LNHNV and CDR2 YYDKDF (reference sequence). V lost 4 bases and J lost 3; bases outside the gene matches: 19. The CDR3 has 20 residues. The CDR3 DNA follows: TGTGCCACCAGCACCCTGCCTCAGGACGGAGCGGGGGGGCCGACAGATACGCAGTATTTT. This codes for CATSTLPQDGAGGPTDTQYF.

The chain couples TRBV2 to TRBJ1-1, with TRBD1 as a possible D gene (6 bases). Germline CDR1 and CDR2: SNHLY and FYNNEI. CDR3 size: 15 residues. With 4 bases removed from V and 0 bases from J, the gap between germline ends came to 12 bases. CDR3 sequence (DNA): TGTGCCAGCAGTGTGGACAGCCCCATGAACACTGAAGCTTTCTTT. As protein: CASSVDSPMNTEAFF.

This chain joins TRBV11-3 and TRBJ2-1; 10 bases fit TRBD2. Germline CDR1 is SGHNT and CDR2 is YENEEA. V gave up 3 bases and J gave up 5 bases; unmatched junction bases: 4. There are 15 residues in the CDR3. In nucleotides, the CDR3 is TGTGCCAGCAGCTTTGGACTAGCGGACCACAATGAGCAGTTCTTC. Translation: CASSFGLADHNEQFF.

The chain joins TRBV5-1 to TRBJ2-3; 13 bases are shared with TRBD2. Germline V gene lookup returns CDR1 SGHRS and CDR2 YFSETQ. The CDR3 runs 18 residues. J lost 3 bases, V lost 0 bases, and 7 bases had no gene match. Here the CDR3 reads CASSLGTSGSLSTDTQYF. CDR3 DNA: TGCGCCAGCAGCTTGGGGACTAGCGGGAGTTTAAGTACAGATACGCAGTATTTT. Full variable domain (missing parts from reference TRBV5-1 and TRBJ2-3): KAGVTQTPRYLIKTRGQQVTLSCSPISGHRSVSWYQQTPGQGLQFLFEYFSETQRNKGNFPGRFSGRQFSNSRSEMNVSTLELGDSALYLCASSLGTSGSLSTDTQYFGPGTRLTVL.

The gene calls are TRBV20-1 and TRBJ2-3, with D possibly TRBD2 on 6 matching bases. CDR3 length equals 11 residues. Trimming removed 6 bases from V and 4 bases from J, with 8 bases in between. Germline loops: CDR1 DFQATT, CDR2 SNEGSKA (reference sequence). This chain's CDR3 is CSAPSADTQYF. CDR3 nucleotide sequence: TGCAGTGCCCCTAGCGCAGATACGCAGTATTTT.

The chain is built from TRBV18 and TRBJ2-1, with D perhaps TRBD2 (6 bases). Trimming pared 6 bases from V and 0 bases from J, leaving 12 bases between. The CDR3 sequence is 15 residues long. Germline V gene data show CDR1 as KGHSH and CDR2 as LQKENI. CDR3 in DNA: TGTGCCAGCTCCACGGCCGGGGGCTCCTACAATGAGCAGTTCTTC. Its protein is CASSTAGGSYNEQFF.

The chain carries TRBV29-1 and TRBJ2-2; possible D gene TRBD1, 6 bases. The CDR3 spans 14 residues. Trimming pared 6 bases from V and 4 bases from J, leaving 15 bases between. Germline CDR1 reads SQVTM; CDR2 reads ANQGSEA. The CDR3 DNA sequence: TGCAGCGTGAGGGTGGGGGCCGGCACCGGGGAGCTGTTTTTT. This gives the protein CSVRVGAGTGELFF.

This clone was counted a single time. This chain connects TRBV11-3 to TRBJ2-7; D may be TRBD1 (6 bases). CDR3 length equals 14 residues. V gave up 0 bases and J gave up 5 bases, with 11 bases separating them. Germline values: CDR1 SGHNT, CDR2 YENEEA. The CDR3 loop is CASSLDVDSNEQYF. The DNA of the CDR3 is TGTGCCAGCAGCTTAGATGTGGACAGCAACGAGCAGTACTTC.

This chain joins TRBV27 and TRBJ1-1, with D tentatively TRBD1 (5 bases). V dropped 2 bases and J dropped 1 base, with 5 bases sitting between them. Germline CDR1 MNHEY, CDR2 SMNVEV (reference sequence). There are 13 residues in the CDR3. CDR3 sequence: CASSLGQNTEAFF. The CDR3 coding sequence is TGTGCCAGCAGTTTAGGACAGAACACTGAAGCTTTCTTT.

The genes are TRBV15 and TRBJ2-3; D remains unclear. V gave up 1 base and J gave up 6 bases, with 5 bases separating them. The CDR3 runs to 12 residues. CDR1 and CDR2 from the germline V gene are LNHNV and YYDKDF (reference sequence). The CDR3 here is CATSRVRDTQYF. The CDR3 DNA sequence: TGTGCCACCAGCAGAGTACGGGATACGCAGTATTTT.

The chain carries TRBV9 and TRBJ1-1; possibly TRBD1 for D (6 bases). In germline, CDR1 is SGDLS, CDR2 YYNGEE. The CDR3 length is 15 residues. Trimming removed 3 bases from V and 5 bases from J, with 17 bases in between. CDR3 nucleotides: TGTGCCAGCAGCGAAACAGGGACGCGCACTACTGAAGCTTTCTTT. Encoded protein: CASSETGTRTTEAFF.

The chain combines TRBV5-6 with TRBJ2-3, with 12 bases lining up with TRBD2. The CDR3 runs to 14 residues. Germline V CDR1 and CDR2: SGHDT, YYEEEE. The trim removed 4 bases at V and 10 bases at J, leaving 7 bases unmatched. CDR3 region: CASSLGLAGSAQYF. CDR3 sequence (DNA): TGTGCCAGCAGCCTAGGACTAGCGGGATCTGCGCAGTATTTT. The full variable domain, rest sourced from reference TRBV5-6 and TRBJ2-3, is DAGVTQSPTHLIKTRGQQVTLRCSPKSGHDTVSWYQQALGQGPQFIFQYYEEEERQRGNFPDRFSGHQFPNYSSELNVNALLLGDSALYLCASSLGLAGSAQYFGPGTRLTVL.

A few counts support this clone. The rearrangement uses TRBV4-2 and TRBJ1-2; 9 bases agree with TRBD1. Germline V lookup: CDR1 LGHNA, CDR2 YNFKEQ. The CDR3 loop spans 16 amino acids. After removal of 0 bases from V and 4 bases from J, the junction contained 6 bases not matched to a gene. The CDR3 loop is CASSQDGDRAIYGYTF. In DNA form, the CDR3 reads TGTGCCAGCAGCCAAGATGGGGACAGGGCCATCTATGGCTACACCTTC.

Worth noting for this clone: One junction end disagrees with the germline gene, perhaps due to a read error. CDR3 DNA: TGTGCCAGCAGTTCAGGGACAGGGCACAATGAGCGGTTCTTC. This sequence encodes CASSSGTGHNERFF. This chain joins TRBV6-6 and TRBJ2-1; 9 bases fit TRBD1. Germline values: CDR1 MNHNY, CDR2 SVGAGI (reference sequence). The CDR3 length is 14 residues.

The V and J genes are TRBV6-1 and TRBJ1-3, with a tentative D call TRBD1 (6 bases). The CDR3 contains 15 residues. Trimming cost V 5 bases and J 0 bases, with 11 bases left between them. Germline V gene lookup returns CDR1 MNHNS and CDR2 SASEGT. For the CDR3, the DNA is TGTGCCAGCAGTTCACAGGGCCTCTCTGGAAACACCATATATTTT. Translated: CASSSQGLSGNTIYF.

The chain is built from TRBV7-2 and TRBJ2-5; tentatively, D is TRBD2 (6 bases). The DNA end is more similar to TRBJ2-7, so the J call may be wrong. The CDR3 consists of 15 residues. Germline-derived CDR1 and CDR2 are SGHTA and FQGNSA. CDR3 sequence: CASSLGREKGYEQYF. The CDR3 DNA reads TGTGCCAGCAGCTTAGGGCGGGAAAAGGGCTACGAGCAGTACTTC.

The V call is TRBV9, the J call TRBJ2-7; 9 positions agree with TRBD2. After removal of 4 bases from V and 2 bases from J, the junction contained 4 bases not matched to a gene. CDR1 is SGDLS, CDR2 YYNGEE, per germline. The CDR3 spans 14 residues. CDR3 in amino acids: CASSRASGAYEQYF. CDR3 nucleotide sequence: TGTGCCAGCAGCCGAGCTAGCGGGGCCTACGAGCAGTACTTC. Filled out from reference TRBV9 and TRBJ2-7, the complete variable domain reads DSGVTQTPKHLITATGQRVTLRCSPRSGDLSVYWYQQSLDQGLQFLIQYYNGEERAKGNILERFSAQQFPDLHSELNLSSLELGDSALYFCASSRASGAYEQYFGPGTRLTVT.

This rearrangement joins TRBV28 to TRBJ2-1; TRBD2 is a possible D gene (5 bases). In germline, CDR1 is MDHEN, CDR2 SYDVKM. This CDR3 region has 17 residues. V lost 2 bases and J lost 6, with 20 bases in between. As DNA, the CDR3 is TGTGCCAGCAGTTTAGTTGATTCGCAGGTAGGAGGCAATGAGCAGTTCTTC. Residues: CASSLVDSQVGGNEQFF.